A single sample is the source of the 7 T cell receptor beta chains below, sequenced in a study of blood T cells in healthy people across ages. The use of a sample-barcoded 5' primer and a J-beta primer mix characterized a second PCR of about 7 to 12 cycles. TCRdb used MiXCR to reprocess the 5' RACE reads, holding one entry per CDR3 protein. The profile covers about 900,000 distinct CDR3 sequences, with approximately 59% appearing a single time and around a quarter taken by the ten largest. Sequences were obtained from blood. These receptors all stem from a man younger than 40 in good health.

The gene calls are TRBV10-3 and TRBJ2-5, with a possible D match to TRBD1 (5 bases). The tail of the sequence fits TRBJ2-7 better, so the J call may be wrong. This CDR3 is built from 11 residues. Germline assignment: CDR1 ENHRY and CDR2 SYGVKD. CDR3 loop: CAILERGEQYF. The CDR3 DNA follows: TGTGCCATTTTGGAAAGGGGCGAGCAGTACTTC.

V and J are TRBV10-3 and TRBJ2-1, with 11 bases lining up with TRBD2. J was trimmed by 3 bases and V by 10 bases; bases with no gene match: 8. Germline V gives CDR1 ENHRY, CDR2 SYGVKD. The CDR3 spans 15 residues. The CDR3 region is CATSKTSGVYNEQFF. CDR3 nucleotides: TGTGCCACTTCGAAGACTAGCGGGGTCTACAATGAGCAGTTCTTC.

The V call is TRBV29-1, the J call TRBJ2-7; possible D gene TRBD2, 5 bases. The CDR3 has 11 amino acids. V was cut by 3 bases and J by 5 bases, with 8 bases left in between. Germline assignment: CDR1 SQVTM and CDR2 ANQGSEA. The CDR3 nucleotides are TGCAGCGTTGATTCCGGGGACGAGCAGTACTTC. It yields the protein CSVDSGDEQYF.

J is TRBJ1-2 and V is TRBV20-1; no firm D call. Germline CDR1 and CDR2: DFQATT and SNEGSKA (reference sequence). The CDR3 has 12 residues. Between the trimmed V and J ends, which lost 6 bases and 2 bases, there was a span of 10 bases. The CDR3 bases are TGCAGTGCGGCGGATACCAACTATGGCTACACCTTC. Translated: CSAADTNYGYTF.

The chain joins TRBV4-2 to TRBJ2-7; D remains unclear. CDR3 size: 12 residues. Germline V gene sequence: CDR1 LGHNA, CDR2 YNFKEQ. Between the trimmed V and J ends, which lost 1 base and 6 bases, there was a span of 7 bases. This CDR3 reads CASSQVMGEQYF. DNA of the CDR3: TGTGCCAGCAGCCAAGTTATGGGCGAGCAGTACTTC.

This clonotype was observed a handful of times. The gene calls are TRBV29-1 and TRBJ2-5, with a tentative D call TRBD2 (7 bases). Germline assignment: CDR1 SQVTM and CDR2 ANQGSEA. V was clipped by 6 bases and J by 4 bases, with 15 bases between them. The CDR3 loop spans 13 amino acids. CDR3: CSVDHREGETQYF. CDR3 DNA sequence: TGCAGCGTCGACCACAGGGAGGGAGAGACCCAGTACTTC.

The table lists this clonotype with a few counts. The chain is built from TRBV20-1 and TRBJ2-1; the match to TRBD2 covers 11 bases. Germline-derived CDR1 and CDR2 are DFQATT and SNEGSKA (reference sequence). This CDR3 has 15 amino acids. Trimming at V came to 4 bases and at J to 9 bases, leaving 11 bases not matched to a gene. The CDR3 DNA is TGCAGTGCTATTCATAGCGGGGGGGCAGGTATTGAGCAGTTCTTC. Translation: CSAIHSGGAGIEQFF.